These T cell receptor beta chains were read from a single sample in a study of OX40 agonist ivuxolimab in advanced cancers. TCRdb's table, derived via immunoSEQ multiplex PCR, lists solely in-frame clones and lacks some. The sample lists about 54,000 clones; 60% to 80% were seen once. Specimen: CD4+ or CD8+ T cells sorted from blood, collected in a trial of the OX40 agonist ivuxolimab. These receptors came from an adult with an advanced solid tumor such as melanoma, head and neck, liver or kidney cancer. Both conserved end residues are part of each CDR3. A D gene is named only where the DNA matches it firmly. Not all rows give a size; the values are once, few, many and, for expanded clones, a class.

TRBV11-2	NA	NA	TRBJ1-2	CASSLALGERVDYGYTF	TGTGCCAGCAGCTTAGCCCTTGGGGAAAGGGTGGACTATGGCTACACCTTC
TRBV2	NA	NA	TRBJ2-1	CASSIREPFYNEQFF	TGTGCCAGCAGTATTCGGGAGCCATTTTACAATGAGCAGTTCTTC
TRBV6-5	NA	NA	TRBJ1-2	CASRILRGAYYGYTF	TGTGCCAGCAGAATCCTAAGGGGCGCCTACTATGGCTACACCTTC
TRBV5-1	TRBD2	NA	TRBJ2-2	CASSYGTSGYTGELFF	TGCGCCAGCAGCTACGGGACTAGCGGATACACCGGGGAGCTGTTTTTT
TRBV5-8	NA	NA	TRBJ2-6	CASSLGPSSGANVLTF	TGTGCCAGCAGCTTGGGACCTTCGTCTGGGGCCAACGTCCTGACTTTC
TRBV7-9	NA	NA	TRBJ1-4	CASSQMTSRGVEKLFF	TGTGCCAGCAGCCAAATGACCTCGAGGGGGGTGGAAAAACTGTTTTTT
TRBV11-2	TRBD2	NA	TRBJ2-7	CASSAGQWTSGAYEQYF	TGTGCCAGCAGCGCCGGACAGTGGACTAGCGGGGCCTACGAGCAGTACTTC
TRBV7-2	TRBD1	NA	TRBJ1-6	CASSPGGQAFGSPLHF	TGTGCCAGCAGCCCGGGGGGACAGGCTTTTGGTTCACCCCTCCACTTT
TRBV7-2	TRBD1	NA	TRBJ2-5	CASSPGQGGTQYF	TGTGCCAGCAGCCCTGGACAGGGGGGGACCCAGTACTTC
TRBV19	TRBD1	once	TRBJ2-1	CASTTDRGIGHNEQFF	TGTGCCAGTACCACAGACAGGGGGATAGGCCACAATGAGCAGTTCTTC
TRBV9	NA	NA	TRBJ1-2	CASSVVEGLTGGRGYTF	TGTGCCAGCAGCGTAGTTGAGGGGCTTACAGGTGGGAGAGGCTACACCTTC
TRBV18	NA	once	TRBJ2-2	CASRTWREGITGELFF	TGTGCCAGCCGGACGTGGAGGGAAGGTATCACCGGGGAGCTGTTTTTT
TRBV19	NA	NA	TRBJ2-5	CASSIGGRAQETQYF	TGTGCCAGTAGTATTGGGGGCAGGGCACAAGAGACCCAGTACTTC
TRBV6-6	TRBD1	NA	TRBJ2-2	CASSYGQGNTGELFF	TGTGCCAGCAGTTATGGACAGGGGAACACCGGGGAGCTGTTTTTT
TRBV6-6	NA	NA	TRBJ1-1	CASSYPQAAGTEAFF	TGTGCCAGCAGTTACCCGCAGGCGGCGGGCACTGAAGCTTTCTTT
TRBV2	NA	NA	TRBJ1-2	CATESWGAGYTF	TGTGCCACCGAGTCGTGGGGGGCAGGCTACACCTTC
TRBV20-1	NA	NA	TRBJ1-2	CAGGADGYTF	TGCGCGGGGGGGGCGGATGGCTACACCTTC
TRBV21-1	NA	NA	TRBJ2-7	CASSKALSGYEQYF	TGTGCCAGCAGCAAAGCGCTGTCCGGGTACGAGCAGTACTTC
TRBV2	NA	NA	TRBJ2-3	CASSDGAGPTADTQYF	TGTGCCAGCAGTGATGGAGCGGGTCCGACCGCAGATACGCAGTATTTT
TRBV5-1	NA	medium-sized	TRBJ2-3	CASSLHTDTQYF	TGCGCCAGCAGCCTGCACACAGATACGCAGTATTTT
TRBV4-1	TRBD1	NA	TRBJ1-2	CASSHDRASGYTF	TGCGCCAGCAGCCACGACAGGGCAAGTGGCTACACCTTC
TRBV4-3	TRBD2	NA	TRBJ2-3	CASARFLGGAQDTQYF	TGCGCCAGCGCTCGCTTCCTCGGGGGGGCTCAAGATACGCAGTATTTT
TRBV28	TRBD1	NA	TRBJ1-3	CASTATGGPGNTIYF	TGTGCCAGCACCGCTACAGGGGGCCCTGGAAACACCATATATTTT
TRBV27	TRBD1	NA	TRBJ1-4	CASSQNRGFNEKLFF	TGTGCCAGCAGTCAGAACAGGGGGTTTAATGAAAAACTGTTTTTT
TRBV5-6	NA	NA	TRBJ1-5	CASSLERDRPQHF	TGTGCCAGCAGCTTGGAAAGGGATCGGCCCCAGCATTTT
TRBV7-2	TRBD1	NA	TRBJ2-5	CASSARQGLRETQYF	TGTGCCAGCAGCGCTAGACAGGGGTTGAGAGAGACCCAGTACTTC
TRBV6-6	TRBD2	NA	TRBJ2-2	CASRVSGLTGELFF	TGTGCCTCCCGGGTTAGCGGGCTTACCGGGGAGCTGTTTTTT
TRBV19	TRBD1	once	TRBJ1-5	CASSGGQGDNQPQHF	TGTGCCAGTAGTGGGGGACAGGGAGACAATCAGCCCCAGCATTTT
TRBV21-1	NA	NA	TRBJ2-3	CASSKCGLAGGGCTDTQYF	TGTGCCAGCAGCAAATGTGGACTAGCGGGAGGGGGTTGCACAGATACGCAGTATTTT
TRBV28	TRBD2	NA	TRBJ2-1	CASSLRSAGVYNEQFF	TGTGCCAGCAGTTTAAGGTCTGCGGGGGTTTACAATGAGCAGTTCTTC
TRBV19	NA	NA	TRBJ1-3	CASSISFSGNTIYF	TGTGCCAGTAGTATATCGTTCTCTGGAAACACCATATATTTT
TRBV5-1	NA	NA	TRBJ1-4	CASSSAGGRNEKLFF	TGCGCCAGCAGCTCGGCTGGGGGCCGTAATGAAAAACTGTTTTTT
TRBV11-2	TRBD1	NA	TRBJ2-3	CASSLVAQGGTDTQYF	TGTGCCAGCAGCTTAGTGGCACAGGGGGGCACAGATACGCAGTATTTT
TRBV11-2	TRBD1	NA	TRBJ1-5	CASSTPPYRQGRNQPQHF	TGTGCCAGCAGCACCCCCCCCTACCGACAGGGTCGCAATCAGCCCCAGCATTTT
TRBV9	NA	NA	TRBJ2-2	CASSPGHRINTGELFF	TGTGCCAGCAGCCCGGGACACCGAATAAACACCGGGGAGCTGTTTTTT
TRBV7-8	NA	NA	TRBJ1-5	CASSFGEGQPQHF	TGTGCCAGCAGCTTTGGGGAGGGTCAGCCCCAGCATTTT
TRBV2	TRBD1	NA	TRBJ1-5	CASSASATGGNQPQHF	TGTGCCAGCAGTGCCTCTGCGACAGGGGGGAATCAGCCCCAGCATTTT
TRBV28	NA	few	TRBJ1-5	CATTGIEAQHF	TGTGCCACAACCGGGATCGAAGCCCAGCATTTT
TRBV5-1	NA	NA	TRBJ2-1	CASSLGRENTGFEQFF	TGCGCCAGCAGCTTGGGACGCGAAAATACAGGATTTGAGCAGTTCTTC
TRBV28	NA	once	TRBJ2-3	CASSRGPNTRDTQYF	TGTGCCAGCAGCCGTGGACCGAACACCAGGGATACGCAGTATTTT
TRBV5-1	NA	NA	TRBJ2-3	CASSLRGVSTDTQYF	TGCGCCAGCAGCTTGCGGGGCGTATCCACAGATACGCAGTATTTT
TRBV11-2	TRBD1	NA	TRBJ1-2	CASSQGGYGYTF	TGTGCCAGCAGCCAGGGGGGCTATGGCTACACCTTC
TRBV7-2	NA	NA	TRBJ1-5	CASSNARGGSQPQHF	TGTGCCAGCAGCAATGCTCGGGGGGGGAGTCAGCCCCAGCATTTT
TRBV15	NA	NA	TRBJ1-1	CATSRGRVMGETEAFF	TGTGCCACCAGCAGAGGGCGCGTTATGGGGGAGACTGAAGCTTTCTTT
TRBV7-6	NA	NA	TRBJ1-4	CASSLDGRPNEKLFF	TGTGCCAGCAGCTTAGATGGGCGTCCGAATGAAAAACTGTTTTTT
TRBV9	NA	NA	TRBJ1-5	CASSVGGGNQPQHF	TGTGCCAGCAGCGTAGGGGGGGGCAATCAGCCCCAGCATTTT
TRBV5-5	NA	few	TRBJ1-4	CATRFGTNEKLFF	TGTGCCACCAGATTTGGGACTAATGAAAAACTGTTTTTT
TRBV18	NA	NA	TRBJ2-2	CASSPPPDTGELFF	TGTGCCAGCTCACCCCCCCCCGACACCGGGGAGCTGTTTTTT
TRBV5-4	NA	NA	TRBJ2-7	CASRETESYEQYF	TGTGCCAGCAGAGAGACAGAGTCCTACGAGCAGTACTTC
TRBV5-5	TRBD1	NA	TRBJ2-7	CASSLAIQGAYEQYF	TGTGCCAGCAGCTTGGCCATCCAGGGGGCCTACGAGCAGTACTTC
TRBV7-6	NA	NA	TRBJ1-3	CASSLGGSSSGNTIYF	TGTGCCAGCAGCTTAGGTGGCAGCTCCTCTGGAAACACCATATATTTT
TRBV19	TRBD1	NA	TRBJ2-7	CASSAQPGQGPYEQYF	TGTGCCAGTAGTGCCCAACCCGGACAGGGCCCCTACGAGCAGTACTTC
TRBV7-2	NA	NA	TRBJ1-5	CASSLGVPNQPQHF	TGTGCCAGCAGCTTAGGTGTTCCCAATCAGCCCCAGCATTTT
TRBV7-9	TRBD1	NA	TRBJ1-3	CASSRQGAAGNTIYF	TGTGCCAGCAGCCGGCAGGGGGCGGCTGGAAACACCATATATTTT
TRBV5-1	NA	NA	TRBJ2-1	CASTLPQGDNEQFF	TGCGCCAGCACGCTTCCTCAGGGAGACAATGAGCAGTTCTTC